Below, 21 T cell receptor beta chains from the same sample are listed, as sequenced in a study of blood T cell repertoires in COVID-19. TCRdb keeps only in-frame clones here, not all; method: immunoSEQ multiplex PCR. This sample carries 90,000 to 100,000 clones, 70% to 85% of them seen once, and the ten largest clones take more than 20%. What was sequenced was peripheral blood. The receptors stem from a man between 60 and 70 years old with acute or convalescent COVID-19.

The chain combines TRBV7-9 with TRBJ1-1; D is unclear. Germline CDR1 is SEHNR and CDR2 is FQNEAQ (reference sequence). This CDR3 comprises 12 residues. V was clipped by 5 bases and J by 5 bases, with 9 bases between them. This chain's CDR3 is CASSAGRTEAFF. CDR3 sequence (DNA): TGTGCCAGCAGCGCTGGGCGAACTGAAGCTTTCTTT.

The gene calls are TRBV18 and TRBJ1-5; 8 nucleotides match TRBD1. The germline CDR1 and CDR2 sequences are KGHSH and LQKENI. The V gene end was trimmed by 2 bases and the J gene end by 4 bases; junction bases not matched to a gene: 7. The CDR3 spans 16 residues. Here the CDR3 DNA reads TGTGCCAGCTCACCAATTTCAGGGGGCCCAAATCAGCCCCAGCATTTT. Amino acid sequence: CASSPISGGPNQPQHF.

The chain carries TRBV14 and TRBJ2-5, with D possibly matching TRBD1 (5 bases). The germline gives CDR1 SGHDN, CDR2 FVKESK. V was pared by 1 base and J by 1 base, with 16 bases between. The CDR3 is 17 amino acids. The CDR3 nucleotides are TGTGCCAGCAGCCAAGCCGTGAACTCGGACACCCAAGAGACCCAGTACTTC. Translation: CASSQAVNSDTQETQYF.

This clone appeared once. J is TRBJ2-2 and V is TRBV19, with no clear D. Looked up from germline, CDR1 is LNHDA and CDR2 is SQIVND (reference sequence). The length of the CDR3 is 15 residues. Trimming removed 5 bases from V and 1 base from J, with 11 bases in between. The CDR3 coding sequence is TGTGCCAGTAGTCCCAGTCGACAGAACACCGGGGAGCTGTTTTTT. It specifies CASSPSRQNTGELFF.

This clone was picked up one time. The chain uses TRBV6-5 and TRBJ1-4; no reliable D call. Germline V gives CDR1 MNHEY, CDR2 SVGAGI. Trimming left V 6 bases short and J 4 bases short, with 12 bases between. CDR3 length: 14 residues. CDR3 nucleotide sequence: TGTGCCAGCAGACCGAGGGAGGGTAATGAAAAACTGTTTTTT. Protein: CASRPREGNEKLFF.

This chain links TRBV4-2 with TRBJ2-7; 8 bases align to TRBD1. The CDR3 sequence is 15 residues long. Germline V gives CDR1 LGHNA, CDR2 YNFKEQ. V lost 3 bases, J lost 2 bases, and 6 bases stayed unmatched. The CDR3 DNA is TGTGCCAGCAGCCAGACCGGGACAGGCGCCTACGAGCAGTACTTC. Its translation: CASSQTGTGAYEQYF.

The CDR3 protein is CASSSQGPSYNSPLHF. The CDR3 nucleotides read TGTGCCAGCAGTTCACAGGGACCCTCCTATAATTCACCCCTCCACTTT. The chain has TRBV27 and TRBJ1-6; a possible D gene is TRBD1 (6 bases). Trimming shortened V by 4 bases and J by 0 bases, and 10 bases separated the two germline ends. The germline V gene has CDR1 MNHEY and CDR2 SMNVEV (reference sequence). This CDR3 has 16 residues.

Turning to this clone: One end of the junction is discordant with germline, which a read error may explain. This chain joins TRBV6-6 and TRBJ2-4, with D perhaps TRBD2 (5 bases). The CDR3 loop spans 14 amino acids. Germline CDR1 reads MNHNY; CDR2 reads SVGAGI (reference sequence). The CDR3 reads CASRDHLANNIQYF. Written as DNA, the CDR3 is TGTGCCAGCAGGGACCATCTAGCCAATAACATTCAGTACTTC.

This clone was seen only a few times. The chain joins TRBV7-9 to TRBJ1-3; D might be TRBD1 (5 bases). With 4 bases removed from V and 2 bases from J, the gap between germline ends came to 12 bases. CDR3 length: 15 residues. CDR1 SEHNR and CDR2 FQNEAQ come from the germline V gene (reference sequence). This CDR3 reads CASSSQGRTGNTIYF. The CDR3 nucleotides read TGTGCCAGCAGCTCCCAGGGAAGAACTGGAAACACCATATATTTT.

The V and J genes are TRBV7-9 and TRBJ2-1, with 11 positions matching TRBD1. From germline, CDR1 is SEHNR and CDR2 FQNEAQ (reference sequence). J lost 7 bases, V lost 1 base, and 12 bases had no gene match. The CDR3 totals 18 residues. CDR3 sequence reads: CASSLVKTGTGGKNEQFF. CDR3 in DNA: TGTGCCAGCAGCTTAGTGAAGACCGGGACAGGGGGTAAGAATGAGCAGTTCTTC.

This chain links TRBV6-2 or TRBV6-3 with TRBJ1-6; D remains unclear. Trimming left V 5 bases short and J 8 bases short, with 10 bases between. This CDR3 has 13 amino acids. Germline V gene lookup returns CDR1 MNHEY and CDR2 SVGEGT. The CDR3 DNA is TGTGCCAGCAGTAGTCAGGATTATTCACCCCTCCACTTT. It encodes CASSSQDYSPLHF.

This sequence joins TRBV6-5 and TRBJ1-2, with D uncertain. This CDR3 comprises 13 residues. Germline lookup yields CDR1 MNHEY and CDR2 SVGAGI. The ends were cut back, 5 bases at V and 4 bases at J, with 11 bases in the middle. Written as DNA, the CDR3 is TGTGCCAGCAGTAATATCAACAGCTATGGCTACACCTTC. As protein: CASSNINSYGYTF.

The V gene is TRBV7-8, the J gene TRBJ2-5; unclear D gene. Germline V gene lookup returns CDR1 SGHVS and CDR2 FQNEAQ. The CDR3 is 14 amino acids. The ends were cut back, 3 bases at V and 5 bases at J, with 13 bases in the middle. CDR3 DNA sequence: TGTGCCAGCAGCTTGTCCGGATCGAGGGAGACCCAGTACTTC. Residues: CASSLSGSRETQYF.

The CDR3, as DNA: TGTGCCAGCAGAAAACAGGGGGCGATGACAGATACGCAGTATTTT. Translating it yields CASRKQGAMTDTQYF. The rearrangement joins TRBV7-6 to TRBJ2-3; TRBD1 agrees at 9 bases. This CDR3 is 15 amino acids long. J gave up 3 bases and V 6 bases, and 7 bases lay outside the gene matches. The V gene's germline CDR1 is SGHVS and CDR2 FNYEAQ.

The chain couples TRBV14 to TRBJ1-2; 8 bases line up with TRBD1. The V gene's germline CDR1 is SGHDN and CDR2 FVKESK. J lost 4 bases, V lost 4 bases, and 5 bases had no gene match. This CDR3 comprises 14 residues. CDR3 loop: CASSRGQGIYGYTF. The DNA for the CDR3 is TGTGCCAGCAGCCGAGGACAGGGAATCTATGGCTACACCTTC. The full variable domain, with the rest looked up from reference TRBV14 and TRBJ1-2, is EAGVTQFPSHSVIEKGQTVTLRCDPISGHDNLYWYRRVMGKEIKFLLHFVKESKQDESGMPNNRFLAERTGGTYSTLKVQPAELEDSGVYFCASSRGQGIYGYTFGSGTRLTVV.

This chain connects TRBV24-1 to TRBJ2-1, with no clear D. Trimming took off 3 bases at V and 7 bases at J, with 15 bases between the two ends. In germline, CDR1 is KGHDR, CDR2 SFDVKD. This CDR3 region has 15 residues. The CDR3 DNA follows: TGTGCCACCAGTGATCCTGAGTCCGGGTGGAATGAGCAGTTCTTC. It translates to CATSDPESGWNEQFF.

The chain is built from TRBV11-2 and TRBJ1-5; no firm D call. V was pared by 2 bases and J by 8 bases, with 10 bases between. The germline CDR1 and CDR2 sequences are SGHAT and FQNNGV. CDR3 length equals 13 residues. The CDR3 sequence is CASSLWATEPQHF. The CDR3 nucleotides read TGTGCCAGCAGCTTATGGGCCACCGAGCCCCAGCATTTT.

The chain joins TRBV5-4 to TRBJ2-1, with 9 nucleotides matching TRBD1. CDR1 is SGHNT, CDR2 YYREEE, per germline (reference sequence). The CDR3 extends over 15 amino acids. V lost 4 bases and J lost 4; bases outside the gene matches: 6. The CDR3 DNA follows: TGTGCCAGCAGCCTTCGACAGGGGGTATACAATGAGCAGTTCTTC. It is translated as CASSLRQGVYNEQFF. The variable domain in full, completed from reference TRBV5-4 and TRBJ2-1, reads ETGVTQSPTHLIKTRGQQVTLRCSSQSGHNTVSWYQQALGQGPQFIFQYYREEENGRGNFPPRFSGLQFPNYSSELNVNALELDDSALYLCASSLRQGVYNEQFFGPGTRLTVL.

This chain connects TRBV6-5 to TRBJ2-2; no firm D call. Germline-derived CDR1 and CDR2 are MNHEY and SVGAGI. This CDR3 spans 14 amino acids. Between the trimmed V and J ends, which lost 10 bases and 1 base, there was a span of 13 bases. Here the CDR3 reads CATLGRLNTGELFF. DNA for the CDR3: TGTGCCACCCTGGGCAGGCTGAACACCGGGGAGCTGTTTTTT.

Details on this clone: A read error may account for a junction end that differs from germline. The rearrangement joins TRBV7-9 to TRBJ2-2; 7 bases agree with TRBD2. This CDR3 region has 17 residues. The germline gives CDR1 SEHNR, CDR2 FQNEAQ (reference sequence). The CDR3 coding sequence is TGTGCCAGCAGCTTGGGGACTACCGAGCATAGTCACCGGGGAGCTGTTTTT. Translation: CASSLGTTEHSHRGAVF.

The chain links TRBV2 to TRBJ1-2, with TRBD1 as a possible D gene (5 bases). The CDR3 covers 13 residues. Germline lookup yields CDR1 SNHLY and CDR2 FYNNEI. The ends were cut back, 2 bases at V and 2 bases at J, with 6 bases in the middle. The CDR3 sequence: CASSEQGNYGYTF. The CDR3 bases are TGTGCCAGCAGTGAACAGGGCAACTATGGCTACACCTTC.